Each of the 8 T cell receptor beta chains below was sequenced from the same sample in a study of shared clonotypes between healthy human individuals. TCRdb's table, derived via immunoSEQ multiplex PCR, lists solely in-frame clones and lacks some. The sample lists roughly 700,000 clones, around two thirds occurring once. The specimen was memory CD4+ T cells sorted from blood. Subset described: CD45RA-negative fraction. The receptor set was obtained from a woman aged 25 to 39 in good health.

This chain's CDR3 is CASRPWDSDQPQHF. Written as DNA, the CDR3 is TGTGCCAGCAGACCCTGGGACAGCGATCAGCCCCAGCATTTT. The genes are TRBV6-6 and TRBJ1-5; 7 nucleotides line up with TRBD1. Germline-derived CDR1 and CDR2 are MNHNY and SVGAGI (reference sequence). Unmatched junction bases numbered 7, after V lost 6 bases and J lost 5 bases. The CDR3 consists of 14 residues.

The V and J genes are TRBV15 and TRBJ1-2; possibly TRBD1 for D (6 bases). V shed 8 bases and J shed 5 bases, with 15 bases lying between them. In germline, CDR1 is LNHNV, CDR2 YYDKDF (reference sequence). This CDR3 has 13 amino acids. Here the CDR3 DNA reads TGTGCCACCGGCCAGGGGATAGGGTATGGCTACACCTTC. Translating it yields CATGQGIGYGYTF.

J is TRBJ2-5 and V is TRBV5-1; D unresolved. The germline V gene encodes CDR1 SGHRS and CDR2 YFSETQ. There are 15 residues in the CDR3. V dropped 0 bases and J dropped 4 bases, with 13 bases sitting between them. This CDR3 reads CASSLAQAGVETQYF. CDR3 DNA: TGCGCCAGCAGCTTGGCCCAGGCAGGTGTAGAGACCCAGTACTTC.

The rearrangement joins TRBV11-1 to TRBJ2-7, with D perhaps given as TRBD1 or TRBD2 (5 bases each). Trimming removed 5 bases at V and 4 bases at J, with 24 bases between. The CDR3 is 17 residues long. The V gene's germline CDR1 is SGHAT and CDR2 FQDESV (reference sequence). Here the CDR3 reads CASSPTGTSLTSYEQYF. CDR3 DNA sequence: TGTGCCAGCAGCCCTACCGGGACGTCGCTAACATCTTACGAGCAGTACTTC.

This clone has just a few counts. This chain joins TRBV28 and TRBJ2-7; TRBD1 agrees at 9 bases. This CDR3 region has 15 residues. Germline V CDR1 and CDR2: MDHEN, SYDVKM. With V trimmed by 2 bases and J by 3 bases, 5 bases remained unmatched. The DNA of the CDR3 is TGTGCCAGCAGTTTACCACAGGGGGCAAACTACGAGCAGTACTTC. Protein product: CASSLPQGANYEQYF.

The chain joins TRBV7-6 to TRBJ2-4; D unresolved. The ends were cut back, 5 bases at V and 0 bases at J, with 8 bases in the middle. The germline V gene encodes CDR1 SGHVS and CDR2 FNYEAQ. CDR3 length: 14 residues. In DNA, the CDR3 is TGTGCCAGCAGCCCGACACCAGCCAAAAACATTCAGTACTTC. Protein product: CASSPTPAKNIQYF.

This clone was seen repeatedly, ten times or more. The CDR3, as DNA: TGTGCCAGCAGCCAAGCAGGGGGCAGCTACACTGAAGCTTTCTTT. Its translation: CASSQAGGSYTEAFF. The chain uses TRBV14 and TRBJ1-1; 8 bases agree with TRBD1. This CDR3 has 15 residues. The V and J ends lost 1 base and 3 bases, in that order; junction bases with no gene match: 4. Germline loops: CDR1 SGHDN, CDR2 FVKESK.

In this sample, this clone turned up a few times. J is TRBJ2-7 and V is TRBV5-1, with 9 bases lining up with TRBD2. The length of the CDR3 is 14 residues. V lost 0 bases, J lost 2 bases, and 0 bases stayed unmatched. Per germline, CDR1 SGHRS and CDR2 YFSETQ. This chain's CDR3 is CASSLASGTYEQYF. As DNA, the CDR3 is TGCGCCAGCAGCTTGGCTAGCGGGACCTACGAGCAGTACTTC.